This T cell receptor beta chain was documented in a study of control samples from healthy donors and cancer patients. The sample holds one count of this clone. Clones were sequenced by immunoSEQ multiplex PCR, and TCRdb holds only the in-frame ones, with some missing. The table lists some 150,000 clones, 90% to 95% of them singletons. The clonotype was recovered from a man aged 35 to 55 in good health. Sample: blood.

The CDR3 region is CATSDFGEGRDTQYF. The DNA for the CDR3 is TGTGCCACCAGTGATTTCGGGGAGGGAAGAGATACGCAGTATTTT. The rearrangement links TRBV24-1 to TRBJ2-3; 7 nucleotides align to TRBD2. Losses at the gene ends were 1 base for V and 5 bases for J; bases not matched to a gene: 5. The CDR3 is 15 residues long. The V gene's germline CDR1 is KGHDR and CDR2 SFDVKD.